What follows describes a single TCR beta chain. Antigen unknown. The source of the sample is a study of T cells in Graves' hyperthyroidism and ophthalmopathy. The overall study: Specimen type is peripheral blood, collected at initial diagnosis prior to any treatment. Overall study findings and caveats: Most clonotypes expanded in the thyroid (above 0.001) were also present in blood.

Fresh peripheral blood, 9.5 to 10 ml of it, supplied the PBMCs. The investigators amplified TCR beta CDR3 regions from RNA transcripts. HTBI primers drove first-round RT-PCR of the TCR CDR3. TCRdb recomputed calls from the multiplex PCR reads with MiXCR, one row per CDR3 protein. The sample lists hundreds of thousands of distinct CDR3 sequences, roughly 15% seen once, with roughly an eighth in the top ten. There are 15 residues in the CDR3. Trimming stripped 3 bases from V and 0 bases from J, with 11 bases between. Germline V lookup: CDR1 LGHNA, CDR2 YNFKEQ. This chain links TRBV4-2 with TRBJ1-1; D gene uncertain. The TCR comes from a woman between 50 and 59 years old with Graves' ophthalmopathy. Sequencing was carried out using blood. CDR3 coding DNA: TGTGCCAGCAGCCATTACCCCGGAGTGAACACTGAAGCTTTCTTT. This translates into CASSHYPGVNTEAFF.